This T cell receptor (beta chain) was captured by sequencing in a study of cytomegalovirus exposure and HLA in healthy donors. The V gene lost 5 bases and the J gene lost 2 bases, with 14 bases spanning the gap. CDR1 SGHRS and CDR2 YFSETQ come from the germline V gene. This CDR3 has 14 amino acids. The PCR employed 60 Vbeta primers together with 13 Jbeta primers. Clones were sequenced by immunoSEQ multiplex PCR, and TCRdb holds only the in-frame ones, with some missing. This sample carries over 150,000 clones, 68% of them seen once, and the ten largest clones take roughly 4%. The sample comprised PBMCs. The chain combines TRBV5-1 with TRBJ2-7; D is unresolved. The clonotype was recovered from a woman in her late teens or twenties in good health and CMV-seropositive. CDR3 bases: TGCGCCAGCAGTCGTTATGACAAGGCCTACGAGCAGTACTTC. Translating it yields CASSRYDKAYEQYF.